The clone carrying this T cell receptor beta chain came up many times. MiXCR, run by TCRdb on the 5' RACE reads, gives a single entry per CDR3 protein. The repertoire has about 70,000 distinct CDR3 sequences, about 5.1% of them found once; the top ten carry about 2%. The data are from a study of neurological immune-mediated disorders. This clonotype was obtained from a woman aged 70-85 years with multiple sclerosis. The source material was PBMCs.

CDR3 amino acids: CASSLGYQGMNTEAFF. CDR3 bases: TGCGCCAGCAGCTTGGGATACCAGGGAATGAACACTGAAGCTTTCTTT. The chain recombines TRBV5-1 with TRBJ1-1; D is perhaps TRBD1 (5 bases). CDR1 SGHRS and CDR2 YFSETQ come from the germline V gene. This CDR3 is built from 16 residues. Trimming left V 0 bases short and J 0 bases short, with 12 bases between.